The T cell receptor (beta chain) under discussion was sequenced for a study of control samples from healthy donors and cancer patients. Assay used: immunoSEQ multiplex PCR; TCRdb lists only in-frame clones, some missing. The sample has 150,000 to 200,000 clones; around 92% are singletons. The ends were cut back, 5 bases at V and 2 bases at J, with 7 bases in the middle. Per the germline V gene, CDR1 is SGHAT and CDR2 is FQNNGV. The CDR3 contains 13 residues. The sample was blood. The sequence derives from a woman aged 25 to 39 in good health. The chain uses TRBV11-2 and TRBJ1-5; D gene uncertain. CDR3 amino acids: CASSPHRNQPQHF. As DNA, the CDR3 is TGTGCCAGCAGCCCGCATCGCAATCAGCCCCAGCATTTT. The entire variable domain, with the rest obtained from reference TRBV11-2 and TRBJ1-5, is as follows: EAGVAQSPRYKIIEKRQSVAFWCNPISGHATLYWYQQILGQGPKLLIQFQNNGVVDDSQLPKDRFSAERLKGVDSTLKIQPAKLEDSAVYLCASSPHRNQPQHFGDGTRLSIL.